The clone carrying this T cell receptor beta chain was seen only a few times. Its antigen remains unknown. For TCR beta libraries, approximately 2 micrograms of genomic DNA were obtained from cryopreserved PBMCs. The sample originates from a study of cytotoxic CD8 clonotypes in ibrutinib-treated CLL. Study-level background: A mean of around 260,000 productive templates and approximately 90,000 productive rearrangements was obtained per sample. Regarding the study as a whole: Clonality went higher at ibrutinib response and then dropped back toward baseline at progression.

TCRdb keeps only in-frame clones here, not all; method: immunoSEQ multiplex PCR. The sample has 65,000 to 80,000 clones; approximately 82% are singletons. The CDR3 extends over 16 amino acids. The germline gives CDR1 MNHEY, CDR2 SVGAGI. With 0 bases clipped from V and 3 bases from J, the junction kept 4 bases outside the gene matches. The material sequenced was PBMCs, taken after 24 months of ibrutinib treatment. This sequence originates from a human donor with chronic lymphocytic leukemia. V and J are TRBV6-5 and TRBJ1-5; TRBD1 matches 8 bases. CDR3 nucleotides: TGTGCCAGCAGTTACTCGTGGACAGGGACCAATCAGCCCCAGCATTTT. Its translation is CASSYSWTGTNQPQHF.